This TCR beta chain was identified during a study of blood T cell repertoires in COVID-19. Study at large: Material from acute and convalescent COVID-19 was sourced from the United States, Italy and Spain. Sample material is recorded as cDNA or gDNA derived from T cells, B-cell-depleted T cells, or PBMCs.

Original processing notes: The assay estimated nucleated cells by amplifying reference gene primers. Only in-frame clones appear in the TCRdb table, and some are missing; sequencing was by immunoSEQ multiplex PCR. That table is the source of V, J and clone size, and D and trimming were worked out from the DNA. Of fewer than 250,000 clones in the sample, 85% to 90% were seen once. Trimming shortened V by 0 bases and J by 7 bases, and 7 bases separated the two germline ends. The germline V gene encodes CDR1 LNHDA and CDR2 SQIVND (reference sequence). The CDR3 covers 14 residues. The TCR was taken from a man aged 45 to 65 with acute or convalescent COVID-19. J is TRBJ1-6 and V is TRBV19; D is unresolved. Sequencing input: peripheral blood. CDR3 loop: CASSIDSFNSPLHF. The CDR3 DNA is TGTGCCAGTAGTATAGACTCGTTCAATTCACCCCTCCACTTT. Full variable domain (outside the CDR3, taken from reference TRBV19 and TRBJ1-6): DGGITQSPKYLFRKEGQNVTLSCEQNLNHDAMYWYRQDPGQGLRLIYYSQIVNDFQKGDIAEGYSVSREKKESFPLTVTSAQKNPTAFYLCASSIDSFNSPLHFGNGTRLTVT.